The entry below gives a single T cell receptor beta chain sequence along with its context. The authors' processing: Using reference gene primer amplification, nucleated cell counts were estimated. Libraries were prepared by immunoSEQ multiplex PCR; TCRdb keeps only in-frame clonotypes and omits some of them. V, J and clone size reflect that table, while D and trimming were determined from the DNA. The sample has approximately 200,000 clones; roughly four fifths are singletons. The record originates from a study of blood T cell repertoires in COVID-19. Study-level background: The United States, Italy and Spain provided the acute and convalescent COVID-19 samples.

CDR1 SGHDT and CDR2 YYEEEE come from the germline V gene. This CDR3 is built from 18 residues. V lost 4 bases and J lost 3; bases outside the gene matches: 15. Recruitment covered about 26 US areas and drew participants whose ages spanned about 18 to 90 years. Donors in Cohort 3 who had recovered were those with two negative PCRs, healthcare professional clearance, or resolution of their symptoms. The specimen sequenced was PBMCs or T cells enriched from blood (not recorded which). This clonotype was sampled from a man aged 40-50 years who had recovered from COVID-19. The chain is built from TRBV5-6 and TRBJ1-1; 10 bases align to TRBD1. This CDR3 is CASSPWGRDRGPHTEAFF. CDR3 nucleotide sequence: TGTGCCAGCAGCCCGTGGGGCCGGGACAGGGGTCCCCACACTGAAGCTTTCTTT.